This T cell receptor (beta chain) is from a study of OX40 agonist ivuxolimab in advanced cancers. Overall study context: Patients were given ivuxolimab, an antibody that agonizes OX40 (CD134).

Regarding the study as a whole: CD8+ T cells averaged more expanded clones than CD4+.

Profiling relied on immunoSEQ multiplex PCR, and the TCRdb table lists in-frame clones only, not all of them. Of about 34,000 clones in the sample, around 79% were seen once. The timepoints at which blood was sampled were baseline, cycle 4 day 1, and cycle 7 day 1. CDR3 length: 16 amino acids. Trimming stripped 2 bases from V and 3 bases from J, with 17 bases between. A few counts support this clone. The antigen remains undetermined. This receptor was taken from an adult with an advanced solid tumor such as melanoma, head and neck, liver or kidney cancer. Sequencing was performed on CD4+ or CD8+ T cells sorted from blood, taken in a trial of the OX40 agonist ivuxolimab. This sequence joins TRBV23-1 and TRBJ2-7; D is possibly TRBD2 (7 bases). TRBV23-1 qualifies as an ORF whose function is uncertain. CDR3 in amino acids: CASSQTRRGGGYEQYF. CDR3 nucleotide sequence: TGCGCCAGCAGTCAAACCCGGCGCGGGGGCGGCTACGAGCAGTACTTC.